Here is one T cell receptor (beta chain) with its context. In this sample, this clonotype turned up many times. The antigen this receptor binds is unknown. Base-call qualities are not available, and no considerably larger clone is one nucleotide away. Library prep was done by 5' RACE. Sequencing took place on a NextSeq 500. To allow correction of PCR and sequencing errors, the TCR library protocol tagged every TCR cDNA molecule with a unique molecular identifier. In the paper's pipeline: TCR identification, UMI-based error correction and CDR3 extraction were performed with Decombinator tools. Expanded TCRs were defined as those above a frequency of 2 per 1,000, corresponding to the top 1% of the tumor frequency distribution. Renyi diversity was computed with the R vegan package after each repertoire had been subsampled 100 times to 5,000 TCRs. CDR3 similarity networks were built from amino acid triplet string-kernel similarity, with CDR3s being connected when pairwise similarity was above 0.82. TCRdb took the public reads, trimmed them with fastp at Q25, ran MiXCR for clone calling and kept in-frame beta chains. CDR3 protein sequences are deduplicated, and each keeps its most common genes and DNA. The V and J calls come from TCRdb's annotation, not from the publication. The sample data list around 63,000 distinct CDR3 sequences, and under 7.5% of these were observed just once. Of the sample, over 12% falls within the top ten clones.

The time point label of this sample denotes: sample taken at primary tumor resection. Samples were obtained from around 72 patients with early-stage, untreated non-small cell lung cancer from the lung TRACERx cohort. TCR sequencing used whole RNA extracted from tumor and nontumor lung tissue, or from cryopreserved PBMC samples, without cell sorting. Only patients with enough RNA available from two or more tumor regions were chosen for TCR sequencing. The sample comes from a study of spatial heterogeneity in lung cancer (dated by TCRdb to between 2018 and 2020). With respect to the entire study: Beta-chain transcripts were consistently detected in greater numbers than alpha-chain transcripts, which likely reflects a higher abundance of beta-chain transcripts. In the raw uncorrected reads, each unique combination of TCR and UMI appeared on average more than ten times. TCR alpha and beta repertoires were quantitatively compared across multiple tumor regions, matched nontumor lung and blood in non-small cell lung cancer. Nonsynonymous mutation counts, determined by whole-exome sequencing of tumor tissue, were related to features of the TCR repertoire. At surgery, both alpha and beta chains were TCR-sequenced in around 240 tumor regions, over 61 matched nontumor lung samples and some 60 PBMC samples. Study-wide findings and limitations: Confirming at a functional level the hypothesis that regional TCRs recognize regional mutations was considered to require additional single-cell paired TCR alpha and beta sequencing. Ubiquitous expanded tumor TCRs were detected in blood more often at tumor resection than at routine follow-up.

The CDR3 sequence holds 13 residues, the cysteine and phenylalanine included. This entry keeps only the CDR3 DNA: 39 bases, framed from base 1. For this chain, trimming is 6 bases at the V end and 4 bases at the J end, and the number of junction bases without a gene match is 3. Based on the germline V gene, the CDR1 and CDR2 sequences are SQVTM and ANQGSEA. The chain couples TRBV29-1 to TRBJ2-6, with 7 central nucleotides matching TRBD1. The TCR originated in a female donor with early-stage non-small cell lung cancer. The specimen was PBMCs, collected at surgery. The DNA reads TGCAGCGTACAGGGGTCCGGGGCCAACGTCCTGACTTTC. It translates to CSVQGSGANVLTF.